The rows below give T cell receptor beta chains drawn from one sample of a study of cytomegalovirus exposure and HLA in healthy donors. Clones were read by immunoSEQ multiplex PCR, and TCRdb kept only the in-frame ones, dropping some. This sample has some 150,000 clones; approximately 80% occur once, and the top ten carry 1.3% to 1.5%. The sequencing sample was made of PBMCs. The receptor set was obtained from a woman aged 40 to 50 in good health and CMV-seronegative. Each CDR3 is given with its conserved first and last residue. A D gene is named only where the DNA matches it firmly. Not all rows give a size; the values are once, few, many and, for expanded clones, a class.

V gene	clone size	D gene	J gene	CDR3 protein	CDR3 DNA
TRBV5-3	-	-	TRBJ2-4	CARSPRVTLAKNIQYF	TGTGCCAGAAGCCCGCGAGTTACTCTAGCCAAAAACATTCAGTACTTC
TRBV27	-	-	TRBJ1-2	CASSLAGLGGYTF	TGTGCCAGCAGTTTAGCAGGGTTAGGTGGCTACACCTTC
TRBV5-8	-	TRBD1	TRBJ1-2	CASSLEGGRNYGYTF	TGTGCCAGCAGCTTGGAAGGGGGCCGGAACTATGGCTACACCTTC
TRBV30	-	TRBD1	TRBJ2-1	CAKDRDGCEQFF	TGTGCAAAGGACAGGGACGGCTGTGAGCAGTTCTTC
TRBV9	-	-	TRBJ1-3	CASSVREGQGIYF	TGTGCCAGCAGCGTGAGGGAAGGGCAGGGGATATATTTT
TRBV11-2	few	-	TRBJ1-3	CASSLIAASGNTIYF	TGTGCCAGCAGCTTAATAGCAGCTTCTGGAAACACCATATATTTT
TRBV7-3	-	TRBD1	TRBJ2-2	CASTKGGNTGELFF	TGTGCCAGCACCAAAGGGGGCAACACCGGGGAGCTGTTTTTT
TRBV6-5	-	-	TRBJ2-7	CASSYSGPWSNYEQYF	TGTGCCAGCAGTTACTCCGGTCCATGGTCAAACTACGAGCAGTACTTC
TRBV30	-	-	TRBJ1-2	CAWSERGNYGYTF	TGTGCCTGGAGCGAACGGGGGAACTATGGCTACACCTTC
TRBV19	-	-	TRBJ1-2	CASKADFTAGYTF	TGTGCCAGTAAAGCGGACTTTACTGCAGGCTACACCTTC
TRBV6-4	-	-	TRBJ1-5	CASSASGGHQPQHF	TGTGCCAGCAGTGCATCGGGGGGCCATCAGCCCCAGCATTTT
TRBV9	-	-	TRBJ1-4	CASSVSVGAREKLFF	TGTGCCAGCAGCGTTTCGGTGGGGGCACGGGAAAAACTGTTTTTT
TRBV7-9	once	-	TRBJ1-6	CASSLAGGLPERSPLHF	TGTGCCAGCAGCTTAGCTGGGGGACTCCCGGAGAGGTCACCCCTCCACTTT
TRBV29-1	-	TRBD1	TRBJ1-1	CSVDPQGTEAFF	TGCAGCGTTGACCCACAGGGGACTGAAGCTTTCTTT
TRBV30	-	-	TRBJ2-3	CAWSTGSREDTQYF	TGTGCCTGGAGTACAGGGTCAAGAGAAGATACGCAGTATTTT
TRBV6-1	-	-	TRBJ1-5	CASSQLPGDYQPQHF	TGTGCCAGCAGCCAACTCCCAGGGGATTATCAGCCCCAGCATTTT
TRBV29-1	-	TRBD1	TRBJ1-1	CSVAGGNTEAFF	TGCAGCGTTGCAGGGGGCAACACTGAAGCTTTCTTT
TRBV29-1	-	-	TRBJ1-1	CSVVGRGNTEAFF	TGCAGCGTTGTGGGAAGGGGGAACACTGAAGCTTTCTTT
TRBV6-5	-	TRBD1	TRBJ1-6	CASSLPGQGYSPLHF	TGTGCCAGCAGTTTGCCGGGACAGGGCTATTCACCCCTCCACTTT
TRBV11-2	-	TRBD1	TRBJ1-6	CASSAGQGLSPLHF	TGTGCCAGCAGCGCGGGACAGGGGCTTTCACCCCTCCACTTT
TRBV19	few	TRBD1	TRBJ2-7	CASSGTGRAEQYF	TGTGCCAGTAGTGGGACAGGGCGTGCGGAGCAGTACTTC
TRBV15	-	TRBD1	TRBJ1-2	CATSIQGARGYTF	TGTGCCACCAGCATACAGGGGGCGCGTGGCTACACCTTC
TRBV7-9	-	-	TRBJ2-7	CASSPEWSEQYF	TGTGCCAGCAGCCCCGAATGGAGCGAGCAGTACTTC
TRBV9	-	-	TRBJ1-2	CASSRGSNYGYTF	TGTGCCAGCAGTAGAGGCAGTAACTATGGCTACACCTTC
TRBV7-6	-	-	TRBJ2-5	CASSFQGQETQYF	TGTGCCAGCAGCTTTCAGGGTCAAGAGACCCAGTACTTC
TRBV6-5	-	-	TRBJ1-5	CASSYGGNNQPQHF	TGTGCCAGCAGTTACGGGGGGAACAATCAGCCCCAGCATTTT